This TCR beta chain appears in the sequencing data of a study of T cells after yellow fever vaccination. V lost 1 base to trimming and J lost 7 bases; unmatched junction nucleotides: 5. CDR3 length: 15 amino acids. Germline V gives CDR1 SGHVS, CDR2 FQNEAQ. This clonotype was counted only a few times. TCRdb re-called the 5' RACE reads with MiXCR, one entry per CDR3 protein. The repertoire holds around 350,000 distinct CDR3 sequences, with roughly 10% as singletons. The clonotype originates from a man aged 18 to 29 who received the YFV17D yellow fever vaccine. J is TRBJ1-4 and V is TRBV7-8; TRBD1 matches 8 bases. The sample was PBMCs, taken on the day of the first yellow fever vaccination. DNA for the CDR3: TGTGCCAGCAGCTTAGATGAGACAGGGGCTGAAAAACTGTTTTTT. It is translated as CASSLDETGAEKLFF.